These T cell receptor beta chains were read from a single sample in a study of blood T cell repertoires in COVID-19. Only in-frame clones appear in the TCRdb table, and some are missing; sequencing was by immunoSEQ multiplex PCR. The table records some 180,000 clones, around nine tenths of them present only once. Material: peripheral blood. These receptors all stem from a man between 45 and 60 years old with COVID-19, enrolled during active disease. Each CDR3 is given with its conserved first and last residue. Each record gives: J gene, V gene, D gene, clone size, CDR3 DNA, CDR3 protein. The D gene is left open where the match is weak. Not all rows give a size; the values are once, few, many and, for expanded clones, a class.

>TRBJ2-1|TRBV2|-|-
TGTGCCAGCAGTGGTTGGCAGATAGGGGATGAGCAGTTCTTC
CASSGWQIGDEQFF
>TRBJ1-1|TRBV7-9|TRBD1|-
TGTGCCAGCAGCTCTGGACAGGGGAGGAGCACTGAAGCTTTCTTT
CASSSGQGRSTEAFF
>TRBJ1-2|TRBV7-9|TRBD1|-
TGTGCCAGCAGATACGGGACAGGGGGCGCGTATGGCTACACCTTC
CASRYGTGGAYGYTF
>TRBJ2-7|TRBV5-8|-|once
TGTGCCAGCAGCTTAGGAGTACCCTACGAGCAGTACTTC
CASSLGVPYEQYF
>TRBJ2-7|TRBV5-7|-|once
TGTGCCAGCAGCCGATTGACAGCCCACTACGAGCAGTACTTC
CASSRLTAHYEQYF
>TRBJ2-2|TRBV28|TRBD2|-
TGTGCCAGCCACGAGCTAGCGGGGGCCGGGGAGCTGTTTTTT
CASHELAGAGELFF
>TRBJ1-1|TRBV5-4|-|-
TGTGCCAGCAGCTCACAGATCAACACTGAAGCTTTCTTT
CASSSQINTEAFF
>TRBJ2-1|TRBV11-2|-|-
TGTGCCAGCAGCCTCATTGGGAGGAATGAGCAGTTCTTC
CASSLIGRNEQFF
>TRBJ2-2|TRBV7-6|TRBD1|-
TGTGCCAGCAGCTTATTGGACAGGGGGCTCACCGGGGAGCTGTTTTTT
CASSLLDRGLTGELFF
>TRBJ2-7|TRBV28|TRBD1|-
TGTGCCAGCAGGCGGATATACAGGGGGCGGATCTCCTACGAGCAGTACTTC
CASRRIYRGRISYEQYF
>TRBJ1-2|TRBV28|-|-
TGTGCCAGCAGTTTGCACCGCCAACAGGGCCCCTCGACTTATGGCTACACCTTC
CASSLHRQQGPSTYGYTF
>TRBJ2-3|TRBV7-9|TRBD2|-
TGTGCCAGCAGCTTCGGGCTAGCGGCAGATACGCAGTATTTT
CASSFGLAADTQYF
>TRBJ1-4|TRBV5-1|-|-
TGCGCCAGCAGCTTAACGACAGCAACTAATGAAAAACTGTTTTTT
CASSLTTATNEKLFF
>TRBJ2-5|TRBV27|TRBD2|-
TGTGCCAGCAGTTTAATCCTAGCGGGGGGGCGGGAGACCCAGTACTTC
CASSLILAGGRETQYF
>TRBJ2-7|TRBV7-7|-|-
TGTGCCAGCAGCTTAGGTCAGGAAGACGAGCAGTACTTC
CASSLGQEDEQYF
>TRBJ1-5|TRBV2|-|once
TGTGCCAGCAGTGAAGCGCTGTCAGCGGCCCAGCATTTT
CASSEALSAAQHF
>TRBJ1-2|TRBV28|-|-
TGTGCCAGCAGCCCCCAGGACTATGGCTACACCTTC
CASSPQDYGYTF
>TRBJ2-7|TRBV14|TRBD1|-
TGTGCCAGCAGCCAAAGACAGGGACCCTACGAGCAGTACTTC
CASSQRQGPYEQYF
>TRBJ2-3|TRBV9|TRBD2|-
TGTGCCAGCAGTACCGAAGCGGGGGGCAGGGCAGATACGCAGTATTTT
CASSTEAGGRADTQYF
>TRBJ2-3|TRBV15|TRBD2|-
TGTGCCACCAGCAGAGCACCGGGACTAGCGGGGGTGACTAGCACAGATACGCAGTATTTT
CATSRAPGLAGVTSTDTQYF
>TRBJ2-5|TRBV9|TRBD1|-
TGTGCCAGCAGCCCTACAGGGGAATTGGTGTATACCCAGTACTTC
CASSPTGELVYTQYF
>TRBJ2-3|TRBV6-5|-|-
TGTGCCAGCAGTTATAGCATTGGGGCCACAGATACGCAGTATTTT
CASSYSIGATDTQYF
>TRBJ2-2|TRBV29-1|-|-
TGCAGCGTTCAGTATACGAACACCGGGGAGCTGTTTTTT
CSVQYTNTGELFF
>TRBJ1-4|TRBV5-4|TRBD1|-
TGTGCCAGCAGCCAACAGGGGGCGAATGAAAAACTGTTTTTT
CASSQQGANEKLFF
>TRBJ2-2|TRBV5-1|TRBD2|-
TGCGCCAGCAGCTTGGTAGCGGGAGGTTGGAACACCGGGGAGCTGTTTTTT
CASSLVAGGWNTGELFF
>TRBJ1-2|TRBV24-1|TRBD1|-
TGTGCCACCAGTGATCGACGGGACAGTGGGGAGGGCTACACCTTC
CATSDRRDSGEGYTF
>TRBJ2-2|TRBV19|-|-
TGTGCCAGTAGTAAACAGGGAAACACCGGGGAGCTGTTTTTT
CASSKQGNTGELFF
>TRBJ2-1|TRBV5-4|TRBD2|-
TGTGCCAGCAGCTTGGCCGGCGGGGGGCCCCGCAATGAGCAGTTCTTC
CASSLAGGGPRNEQFF
>TRBJ2-1|TRBV5-8|-|few
TGTGCCAGCAGGCCAGGGGGGATGGAGCAGTTCTTC
CASRPGGMEQFF
>TRBJ2-1|TRBV7-8|-|-
TGTGCCAGCAGCTTATCGGGGTTTGATGAGCAGTTCTTC
CASSLSGFDEQFF
>TRBJ2-7|TRBV10-1|TRBD2|-
TGCGCCAGCAGTGGGGGCGCGGGGGTCTACGCGGAGCAGTACTTC
CASSGGAGVYAEQYF
>TRBJ2-3|TRBV5-6|TRBD2|-
TGTGCCAGCAGCTGGGGACTAGCGGGTACCACAGATACGCAGTATTTT
CASSWGLAGTTDTQYF
>TRBJ1-6|TRBV7-9|-|many
TGTGCCAGCAGCTTAGGGAGGACTTATTCACCCCTCCACTTT
CASSLGRTYSPLHF
>TRBJ2-2|TRBV11-2|-|-
TGTGCCAGCAGCATAGTACAGGGTGCCGGGGAGCTGTTTTTT
CASSIVQGAGELFF
>TRBJ2-1|TRBV18|-|once
TGTGCCAGCTCACGCTCGGGGGGCCCGAACATGCGGTTCTTC
CASSRSGGPNMRFF
>TRBJ2-6|TRBV3-1/TRBV3-2|-|-
TGTGCCAGCAGCCAAGACAGCTCTGGGGCCAACGTCCTGACTTTC
CASSQDSSGANVLTF
>TRBJ2-5|TRBV7-9|-|-
TGTGCCAGCAGCTTAGTCCAGGGATCGGGAGAGACCCAGTACTTC
CASSLVQGSGETQYF
>TRBJ2-3|TRBV19|TRBD1|-
TGTGCCAGCGGGCTCCAGGGGGCTGGGTCAGATACGCAGTATTTT
CASGLQGAGSDTQYF
>TRBJ2-1|TRBV5-6|TRBD2|-
TGTGCCAGCAGACCGCCTGGCGGGGGACCCTACAATGAGCAGTTCTTC
CASRPPGGGPYNEQFF
>TRBJ1-2|TRBV4-2|-|-
TGTGCCAGCAGCCAATGGTTGGAGACGAACTATGGCTACACCTTC
CASSQWLETNYGYTF
>TRBJ2-5|TRBV19|TRBD1|once
TGTGCCAGTAGTGACGACAGGGCAGAGACCCAGTACTTC
CASSDDRAETQYF